The TCR beta chain under discussion was sequenced for a study of vaccination effects on CD4 cells after COVID-19. Note on this clone: The antigen is unknown.

Germline V gene lookup returns CDR1 LNHDA and CDR2 SQIVND (reference sequence). The CDR3 runs to 14 residues. Deletions cut 3 bases from V and 8 bases from J, with 14 bases between. Using immunoSEQ multiplex PCR, the repertoire was profiled, and TCRdb retains in-frame clones only, with some absent. Of 29,000 or so clones in the sample, around 74% are singletons; the top ten hold under 20%. Sequencing in the ViraFEST assay came after antigen-specific CD4+ T cells had been expanded with viral peptide pools, which were used to stimulate PBMC. Following 10 days of culture, CD4+ T cells were isolated. Participants got two doses of BNT162b2 or mRNA-1273 vaccine. Each vaccine recipient was nucleocapsid antibody negative and had no prior SARS-CoV-2 infection.

V is TRBV19 and J is TRBJ2-1; the D gene is possibly TRBD2 (5 bases). This TCR derives from a human donor who received a COVID-19 vaccine. The sample here was CD4+ T cells from PBMCs cultured with HCoV-OC43 spike peptides, taken after COVID-19 vaccination. Subset of the sample: HCoV-OC43 spike overlapping peptide pool stimulation. The CDR3 sequence: CASSIMASSDEQFF. The CDR3 nucleotides are TGTGCCAGTAGTATTATGGCTAGCAGCGATGAGCAGTTCTTC. Full variable domain (outside the CDR3, taken from reference TRBV19 and TRBJ2-1): DGGITQSPKYLFRKEGQNVTLSCEQNLNHDAMYWYRQDPGQGLRLIYYSQIVNDFQKGDIAEGYSVSREKKESFPLTVTSAQKNPTAFYLCASSIMASSDEQFFGPGTRLTVL.